Listed here are 18 T cell receptor beta chains from one sample, sequenced in a study of shared clonotypes between healthy human individuals. Produced via immunoSEQ multiplex PCR; TCRdb's table is partial and in-frame only. Among under 2.5 million clones listed, about 90% were seen once. Material for sequencing was naive CD4+ T cells from PBMCs. Described subset: CD45RA+ positively selected. The receptor source for this set is a man in his late teens or twenties in good health. Some clones in this sample may be carry-over from other donors' samples.

The CDR3: CASSQATPGTSGRNEQFF. CDR3 nucleotide sequence: TGCGCCAGCAGCCAGGCTACCCCCGGGACTAGCGGGAGGAATGAGCAGTTCTTC. The chain couples TRBV4-1 to TRBJ2-1; 15 bases fit TRBD2. Germline CDR1 and CDR2: MGHRA and YSYEKL. This CDR3 comprises 18 residues. J lost 7 bases, V lost 3 bases, and 10 bases had no gene match.

On this clone itself: Other DNA sequences in the sample encode the same CDR3. This sequence joins TRBV18 and TRBJ1-3, with a tentative D call TRBD1 (5 bases). CDR3 length equals 15 residues. V was shortened by 2 bases and J by 0 bases, with 8 bases between the two germline ends. The germline V gene has CDR1 KGHSH and CDR2 LQKENI. The CDR3: CASSPTGGSGNTIYF. The CDR3 DNA is TGTGCCAGCTCACCAACCGGGGGCTCTGGAAACACCATATATTTT.

The chain recombines TRBV5-6 with TRBJ1-2, with D possibly matching TRBD1 (6 bases). Germline values: CDR1 SGHDT, CDR2 YYEEEE. CDR3 length equals 16 residues. Trimming cost V 2 bases and J 7 bases, with 21 bases left between them. The CDR3 is CASSFFGQTPFRGYTF. CDR3 bases: TGTGCCAGCAGCTTCTTCGGACAGACCCCCTTCCGTGGCTACACCTTC.

The chain couples TRBV4-2 to TRBJ2-7; 7 bases line up with TRBD2. The ends lost 4 bases at V and 3 bases at J; junction bases unmatched: 9. The CDR3 is 15 amino acids. Per the germline V gene, CDR1 is LGHNA and CDR2 is YNFKEQ. Written as DNA, the CDR3 is TGTGCCAGCAGCCCCTCCGGGACTAACTACTACGAGCAGTACTTC. Residues: CASSPSGTNYYEQYF.

In regard to this clone: The sample has other DNA sequences that encode this CDR3 too. The DNA for the CDR3 is TGTGCCAGCAGCTCCCAAGTGGGGGGGACTGAAGCTTTCTTT. It encodes CASSSQVGGTEAFF. This chain links TRBV7-2 with TRBJ1-1; D may be TRBD1 (5 bases). The V end was cut by 4 bases, the J end by 5 bases, with 14 bases between. The length of the CDR3 is 14 residues. Germline assignment: CDR1 SGHTA and CDR2 FQGNSA.

The V gene is TRBV14, the J gene TRBJ2-2; D unclear. With 2 bases removed from V and 6 bases from J, the gap between germline ends came to 13 bases. The CDR3 contains 15 residues. From germline, CDR1 is SGHDN and CDR2 FVKESK. CDR3 residues: CASSQQSVSAGELFF. As DNA, the CDR3 is TGTGCCAGCAGCCAACAGAGCGTCTCGGCCGGGGAGCTGTTTTTT.

J is TRBJ1-2 and V is TRBV5-4; tentative D call: TRBD1 (5 bases). The CDR3 contains 14 residues. The germline V gene has CDR1 SGHNT and CDR2 YYREEE (reference sequence). V was clipped by 4 bases and J by 5 bases, with 15 bases between them. DNA for the CDR3: TGTGCCAGCAGCCCCGGGGGTGGACAATATGGCTACACCTTC. It specifies CASSPGGGQYGYTF.

The chain recombines TRBV5-1 with TRBJ2-1, with TRBD2 matching over 9 bases. Germline V CDR1 and CDR2: SGHRS, YFSETQ. The CDR3 length is 15 residues. Unmatched junction bases numbered 2, after V lost 1 base and J lost 3 bases. Written as DNA, the CDR3 is TGCGCCAGCAGCTTGATGACTAGCGGCTACAATGAGCAGTTCTTC. Its translation is CASSLMTSGYNEQFF.

The chain is built from TRBV6-5 and TRBJ1-2, with 8 nucleotides matching TRBD1. The CDR3 is 15 amino acids. J lost 0 bases, V lost 4 bases, and 4 bases had no gene match. Germline CDR1 and CDR2: MNHEY and SVGAGI. The CDR3 spells CASSFGQGANYGYTF. CDR3 sequence (DNA): TGTGCCAGCAGTTTTGGACAGGGTGCTAACTATGGCTACACCTTC.

V usage is TRBV6-1 and J usage is TRBJ2-7; tentatively, D is TRBD2 (5 bases). Germline-derived CDR1 and CDR2 are MNHNS and SASEGT. Trimming stripped 7 bases from V and 1 base from J, with 17 bases between. The CDR3 loop spans 15 amino acids. CDR3 region: CASNPRGAQSYEQYF. In DNA, the CDR3 is TGTGCCAGCAACCCCCGGGGTGCCCAGTCCTACGAGCAGTACTTC.

The chain recombines TRBV28 with TRBJ1-2; D uncertain. The CDR3 is made up of 13 amino acids. The V end lost 2 bases, the J end lost 2 bases, and 6 bases lay between the germline ends. Per germline, CDR1 MDHEN and CDR2 SYDVKM. The DNA of the CDR3 is TGTGCCAGCAGTTTAGTACAAAACTATGGCTACACCTTC. It yields the protein CASSLVQNYGYTF.

On this clone itself: The same CDR3 also results from other DNA sequences found in this sample. This chain connects TRBV7-9 to TRBJ2-3; the D gene is possibly TRBD2 (6 bases). This CDR3 has 16 residues. Germline values: CDR1 SEHNR, CDR2 FQNEAQ (reference sequence). V was trimmed by 5 bases and J by 0 bases, leaving 15 bases between them. The CDR3 sequence: CASSPRTSGSTDTQYF. In DNA form, the CDR3 reads TGTGCCAGCAGCCCCAGGACCAGCGGGAGCACAGATACGCAGTATTTT.

The chain has TRBV5-1 and TRBJ2-4; 10 bases are a match to TRBD1. CDR3 size: 15 residues. Germline V gene sequence: CDR1 SGHRS, CDR2 YFSETQ. Trimming took 0 bases from V and 8 from J; bases not matched to a gene: 5. The CDR3 sequence: CASSLAGTGEDIQYF. CDR3 coding DNA: TGCGCCAGCAGCTTGGCCGGGACAGGGGAGGACATTCAGTACTTC. Looking up the rest from reference TRBV5-1 and TRBJ2-4 gives the full variable domain: KAGVTQTPRYLIKTRGQQVTLSCSPISGHRSVSWYQQTPGQGLQFLFEYFSETQRNKGNFPGRFSGRQFSNSRSEMNVSTLELGDSALYLCASSLAGTGEDIQYFGAGTRLSVL.

The CDR3 reads CASSYISAGAHEQFF. As DNA, the CDR3 is TGTGCCAGCAGTTATATATCGGCGGGGGCGCATGAGCAGTTCTTC. V usage is TRBV27 and J usage is TRBJ2-1, with D possibly TRBD2 on 7 matching bases. CDR1 and CDR2 from the germline V gene are MNHEY and SMNVEV (reference sequence). Deletions cut 4 bases from V and 8 bases from J, with 18 bases between. The CDR3 runs 15 residues.

The chain has TRBV10-1 and TRBJ1-2; D not resolved. CDR3 length: 14 amino acids. Germline CDR1 WNHNN, CDR2 SYGVQD (reference sequence). Trimming removed 5 bases from V and 8 bases from J, with 18 bases in between. As DNA, the CDR3 is TGCGCCAGCAGTCTACCGGGGAAGATACGGGGCTACACCTTC. This sequence encodes CASSLPGKIRGYTF.

CDR3 bases: TGTGCCAGTAGTATGTGGCAGGGAGAAGGCTATGGCTACACCTTC. Translated, it gives CASSMWQGEGYGYTF. The genes are TRBV19 and TRBJ1-2, with D possibly TRBD1 on 5 matching bases. V was trimmed by 3 bases and J by 4 bases, leaving 15 bases between them. The CDR3 consists of 15 residues. CDR1 LNHDA and CDR2 SQIVND come from the germline V gene (reference sequence). Based on the CDR3 plus reference TRBV19 and TRBJ1-2, the full variable domain is DGGITQSPKYLFRKEGQNVTLSCEQNLNHDAMYWYRQDPGQGLRLIYYSQIVNDFQKGDIAEGYSVSREKKESFPLTVTSAQKNPTAFYLCASSMWQGEGYGYTFGSGTRLTVV.

This clone appeared a single time. This rearrangement joins TRBV19 to TRBJ2-7; D ambiguous. The V end was cut by 5 bases, the J end by 2 bases, with 10 bases between. The germline V gene encodes CDR1 LNHDA and CDR2 SQIVND (reference sequence). The CDR3 consists of 13 residues. The DNA of the CDR3 is TGTGCCAGTAGTCATGCTCATACCTACGAGCAGTACTTC. Translating gives CASSHAHTYEQYF.

CDR3 sequence: CASSLFSRNEQFF. The CDR3 DNA is TGTGCCAGCAGTTTATTTTCTAGAAATGAGCAGTTCTTC. The chain carries TRBV28 and TRBJ2-1, with D unclear. The CDR3 loop spans 13 amino acids. Trimming pared 1 base from V and 7 bases from J, leaving 8 bases between. CDR1 is MDHEN, CDR2 SYDVKM, per germline.